These 15 T cell receptor beta chains were all obtained from the same sample, sequenced in a study of T cell changes during pregnancy in multiple sclerosis (dated by TCRdb to the late 2010s). Receptor amplification or capture employed the immunoSEQ multiplex PCR assay. This is the immuneACCESS table as TCRdb keeps it, with only in-frame sequences that have V and J called. A part of the clones is gone; compared with another copy, unresolved V genes explain less than half, and the rest is unexplained. The sample table holds about 41,000 clones, of which around 93% were seen once. Of the sample, roughly 8.1% is held by the ten largest clones. This specimen was CD8+ T cells from peripheral blood mononuclear cells, taken in the third trimester of pregnancy. The source of these receptors is a female donor with multiple sclerosis, enrolled in a pregnancy study.

The chain has TRBV28 and TRBJ1-1, with TRBD1 matching 8 bases. This CDR3 is 14 amino acids long. Germline-derived CDR1 and CDR2 are MDHEN and SYDVKM. The J segment lost 2 bases and the V segment lost 6 bases, leaving 5 bases of the junction unmatched. CDR3 in DNA: TGTGCCAGCAGGTGGACAGGGACCAACACTGAAGCTTTCTTT. This translates into CASRWTGTNTEAFF. Full variable domain (missing parts from reference TRBV28 and TRBJ1-1): DVKVTQSSRYLVKRTGEKVFLECVQDMDHENMFWYRQDPGLGLRLIYFSYDVKMKEKGDIPEGYSVSREKKERFSLILESASTNQTSMYLCASRWTGTNTEAFFGQGTRLTVV.

The CDR3 DNA reads as TGTGCCAGTAGTATGGTAGGACTAGCGGGAGAAGAGCAGTTCTTC. The encoded protein is CASSMVGLAGEEQFF. This chain uses TRBV19 with TRBJ2-1; 13 bases fit TRBD2. Germline V gives CDR1 LNHDA, CDR2 SQIVND (reference sequence). After removal of 3 bases from V and 10 bases from J, the junction contained 6 bases not matched to a gene. The CDR3 runs to 15 residues.

This clone was picked up one time. The genes are TRBV7-6 and TRBJ2-7; possibly TRBD2 for D (5 bases). CDR3 length: 15 amino acids. CDR1 SGHVS and CDR2 FNYEAQ come from the germline V gene. V lost 2 bases, J lost 4 bases, and 15 bases lay in between. In nucleotides, the CDR3 is TGTGCCAGCAGCTTATTCGAGGGAGAACAATACGAGCAGTACTTC. Protein sequence: CASSLFEGEQYEQYF.

This rearrangement joins TRBV25-1 to TRBJ1-3; unclear D gene. Germline V CDR1 and CDR2: MGHDK, SYGVNS. The CDR3 consists of 13 residues. Deletions cut 1 base from V and 7 bases from J, with 8 bases between. CDR3 residues: CASSESPPNTIYF. The CDR3, as DNA: TGTGCCAGCAGTGAATCCCCTCCGAACACCATATATTTT. The entire variable domain, with the rest obtained from reference TRBV25-1 and TRBJ1-3, is as follows: EADIYQTPRYLVIGTGKKITLECSQTMGHDKMYWYQQDPGMELHLIHYSYGVNSTEKGDLSSESTVSRIRTEHFPLTLESARPSHTSQYLCASSESPPNTIYFGEGSWLTVV.

The chain couples TRBV11-2 to TRBJ2-7, with D possibly being TRBD2 (6 bases). Germline loops: CDR1 SGHAT, CDR2 FQNNGV. CDR3 size: 15 residues. V lost 2 bases and J 3 bases, leaving 14 bases between the germline ends. The CDR3 spells CASSLNGSPLYEQYF. Written as DNA, the CDR3 is TGTGCCAGCAGCTTAAACGGGAGTCCCCTCTACGAGCAGTACTTC.

Turning to this clone: Likely a read error: the CDR3 ends without its conserved phenylalanine or tryptophan. No DNA is shown, since the ends of the CDR3 on it are uncertain; the CDR3 is the one TCRdb lists. Here the CDR3 reads CASSFDRVDC. This sequence joins TRBV27 and TRBJ2-7; the DNA was not used to check the table's D call, TRBD1. Ends included, the CDR3 has 10 residues. Germline loops: CDR1 MNHEY, CDR2 SMNVEV (reference sequence).

The rearrangement uses TRBV29-1 and TRBJ2-5; 7 bases map to TRBD2. Unmatched junction bases numbered 11, after V lost 0 bases and J lost 4 bases. Germline lookup yields CDR1 SQVTM and CDR2 ANQGSEA. The CDR3 is 16 amino acids. CDR3 sequence: CSVEDREAGDGETQYF. The DNA for the CDR3 is TGCAGCGTTGAAGATCGGGAGGCGGGAGATGGAGAGACCCAGTACTTC.

The chain couples TRBV27 to TRBJ2-7; possible D gene TRBD2, 5 bases. The CDR3 has 13 residues. CDR1 MNHEY and CDR2 SMNVEV come from the germline V gene (reference sequence). V was shortened by 3 bases and J by 4 bases, with 10 bases between the two germline ends. CDR3 bases: TGTGCCAGCAGTTTGGGGAGTAGGTACGAGCAGTACTTC. Translated, it gives CASSLGSRYEQYF.

This clone was seen only once. J is TRBJ2-1 and V is TRBV28; the match to TRBD2 covers 12 bases. Germline loops: CDR1 MDHEN, CDR2 SYDVKM. This CDR3 is built from 19 residues. Trimming removed 4 bases from V and 6 bases from J; junction bases left unmatched: 16. CDR3 amino acids: CASSSKAPRLAGVRNEQFF. The CDR3 region has the DNA TGTGCCAGCAGTTCGAAGGCCCCTCGACTAGCGGGAGTACGCAATGAGCAGTTCTTC.

V usage is TRBV6-5 and J usage is TRBJ2-7, with TRBD1 matching over 9 bases. The ends lost 6 bases at V and 7 bases at J; junction bases unmatched: 10. There are 14 residues in the CDR3. CDR1 is MNHEY and CDR2 is SVGAGI in the germline V gene. CDR3 in amino acids: CASRFGTGLQEQYF. CDR3 sequence (DNA): TGTGCCAGCAGATTCGGGACAGGGCTACAGGAGCAGTACTTC.

The J gene is TRBJ1-6, the V gene TRBV5-4; D perhaps matches TRBD1 (6 bases). Trimming took 2 bases from V and 10 from J, leaving 16 bases between them. CDR1 is SGHNT, CDR2 YYREEE, per germline (reference sequence). CDR3 size: 15 residues. The CDR3 loop is CASSFLGSGGSPLHF. Written as DNA, the CDR3 is TGTGCCAGCAGCTTTTTAGGATCGGGGGGCTCACCCCTCCACTTT.

This clone is a singleton in its sample. The chain joins TRBV11-2 to TRBJ2-3, with TRBD2 matching over 10 bases. The CDR3 extends over 18 amino acids. J gave up 4 bases and V 0 bases, and 10 bases lay outside the gene matches. Looked up from germline, CDR1 is SGHAT and CDR2 is FQNNGV. The CDR3 loop is CASSLDPPLAGASDTQYF. In nucleotides, the CDR3 is TGTGCCAGCAGCTTAGACCCCCCCCTAGCGGGAGCCTCAGATACGCAGTATTTT.

The rearrangement links TRBV5-5 to TRBJ1-2; weak D call: TRBD1 (6 bases). Trimming took 4 bases from V and 12 from J, leaving 22 bases between them. Germline loops: CDR1 SGHKS, CDR2 YYEKEE (reference sequence). CDR3 length: 14 residues. This CDR3 is CASSPLFGGPTNTF. The CDR3 region has the DNA TGTGCCAGCAGCCCCTTGTTTGGGGGCCCAACGAACACCTTC. Using reference TRBV5-5 and TRBJ1-2 for the parts outside the CDR3, the full variable domain is DAGVTQSPTHLIKTRGQQVTLRCSPISGHKSVSWYQQVLGQGPQFIFQYYEKEERGRGNFPDRFSARQFPNYSSELNVNALLLGDSALYLCASSPLFGGPTNTFGSGTRLTVV.

As DNA, the CDR3 is TGTGCCAGCAGCTTTGGAGTGGGCAATCAGCCCCAGCATTTT. It yields the protein CASSFGVGNQPQHF. The V gene is TRBV5-4, the J gene TRBJ1-5; the D is unclear. V lost 2 bases and J 2 bases, leaving 8 bases between the germline ends. The CDR3 is made up of 14 amino acids. Per germline, CDR1 SGHNT and CDR2 YYREEE (reference sequence).

The CDR3, as DNA: TGTGCAAGTCGACTTAGGGGGCAAGGGGGTAATGGGTACGAGCAGTACTTC. Amino acids: CASRLRGQGGNGYEQYF. The chain is built from TRBV12-2 and TRBJ2-7; TRBD1 is taken as the D call from the table, unchecked against the DNA. TRBV12-2 is flagged as a pseudogene. CDR3 length equals 17 residues.